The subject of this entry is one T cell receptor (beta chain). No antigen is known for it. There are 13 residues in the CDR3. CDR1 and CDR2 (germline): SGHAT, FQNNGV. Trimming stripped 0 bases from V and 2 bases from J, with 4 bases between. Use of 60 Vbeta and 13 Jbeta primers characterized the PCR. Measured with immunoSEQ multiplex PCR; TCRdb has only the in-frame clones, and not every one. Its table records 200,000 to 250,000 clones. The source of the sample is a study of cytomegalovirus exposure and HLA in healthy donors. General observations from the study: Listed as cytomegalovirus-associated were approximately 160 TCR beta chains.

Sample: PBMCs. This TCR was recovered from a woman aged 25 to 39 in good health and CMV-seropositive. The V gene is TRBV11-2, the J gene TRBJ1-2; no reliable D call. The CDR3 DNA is TGTGCCAGCAGCTTAGACAGGAACTATGGCTACACCTTC. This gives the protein CASSLDRNYGYTF.